Below are 23 T cell receptor beta chains sequenced from a single sample in a study of shared clonotypes between healthy human individuals. Sequencing used immunoSEQ multiplex PCR; TCRdb keeps in-frame clones, though not all of them. The table records fewer than 3 million clones, around 90% of them present only once. Sequencing used naive CD4+ T cells from PBMCs. The sample's subset: CD45RA+ positively selected. Receptors originate from a man between 18 and 35 years old in good health. Some clones in this sample may be carry-over from other donors' samples.

Worth noting for this clone: Other DNA sequences of this sample code for an identical CDR3. The chain uses TRBV5-1 and TRBJ1-4; TRBD1 agrees at 8 bases. This CDR3 is 14 amino acids long. V lost 3 bases, J lost 3 bases, and 1 base stayed unmatched. Germline V CDR1 and CDR2: SGHRS, YFSETQ. The CDR3 protein is CASSSGGSNEKLFF. The DNA for the CDR3 is TGCGCCAGCAGCTCAGGGGGCTCTAATGAAAAACTGTTTTTT.

The chain joins TRBV5-5 to TRBJ2-1, with D hard to call. From germline, CDR1 is SGHKS and CDR2 YYEKEE (reference sequence). V lost 0 bases, J lost 3 bases, and 10 bases lay in between. This CDR3 contains 15 residues. The CDR3 coding sequence is TGTGCCAGCAGCTTGGTGGGGATCCTCTACAATGAGCAGTTCTTC. It codes for CASSLVGILYNEQFF.

The V and J genes are TRBV5-1 and TRBJ2-5; TRBD2 agrees at 10 bases. This CDR3 region has 16 residues. CDR1 SGHRS and CDR2 YFSETQ come from the germline V gene. V lost 4 bases to trimming and J lost 2 bases; unmatched junction nucleotides: 8. The CDR3 DNA follows: TGCGCCAGCAGCACACCGGGACTAGCGCGGCAAGAGACCCAGTACTTC. Protein product: CASSTPGLARQETQYF.

V usage is TRBV4-1 and J usage is TRBJ2-7; the match to TRBD1 covers 8 bases. This CDR3 contains 15 residues. V shed 0 bases and J 5 bases; nucleotides not matched to a gene: 6. Germline V gene sequence: CDR1 MGHRA, CDR2 YSYEKL. CDR3 sequence reads: CASSQERTGNDEQYF. CDR3 nucleotide sequence: TGCGCCAGCAGCCAAGAACGGACAGGGAACGACGAGCAGTACTTC.

The rearrangement uses TRBV4-1 and TRBJ2-7, with 7 bases aligning to TRBD1. Trimming at V came to 0 bases and at J to 4 bases, leaving 15 bases not matched to a gene. The CDR3 runs to 18 residues. Germline CDR1 and CDR2: MGHRA and YSYEKL. The CDR3 loop reads CASSQETLGTAPRYEQYF. CDR3 nucleotide sequence: TGCGCCAGCAGCCAAGAGACCCTTGGGACAGCCCCAAGGTACGAGCAGTACTTC.

The chain couples TRBV18 to TRBJ2-7; no clear D. This CDR3 comprises 15 residues. CDR1 KGHSH and CDR2 LQKENI come from the germline V gene. Trimming removed 3 bases at V and 2 bases at J, with 14 bases between. CDR3 DNA: TGTGCCAGCTCACCCACGCGCACTTACACCTACGAGCAGTACTTC. This translates into CASSPTRTYTYEQYF.

V usage is TRBV6-1 and J usage is TRBJ1-1; no clear D. This CDR3 spans 15 amino acids. CDR1 and CDR2 from the germline V gene are MNHNS and SASEGT. V dropped 2 bases and J dropped 3 bases, with 13 bases sitting between them. CDR3: CASSEQGAVHTEAFF. The CDR3 DNA is TGTGCCAGCAGTGAACAAGGTGCGGTTCACACTGAAGCTTTCTTT.

As concerns this clone: The junction departs from the called germline gene at one end, perhaps through a read error. The chain links TRBV7-9 to TRBJ2-1, with D possibly being TRBD1 or TRBD2 (5 bases each). Germline V lookup: CDR1 SEHNR, CDR2 FQNEAQ (reference sequence). This CDR3 region has 13 residues. The CDR3 DNA follows: TGTGCCAGCAGCTTCGCGGTCCCGGGGCTTGTGATCTTC. Translating gives CASSFAVPGLVIF.

V and J are TRBV5-4 and TRBJ2-5, with TRBD2 identical over 13 bases. CDR3 size: 16 residues. Germline values: CDR1 SGHNT, CDR2 YYREEE (reference sequence). The junction had 7 bases not matched to a gene; V was cut back by 4 bases and J by 4 bases. The CDR3 spells CASSGGLAGVVETQYF. CDR3 sequence (DNA): TGTGCCAGCAGCGGTGGACTAGCGGGAGTGGTAGAGACCCAGTACTTC.

This chain uses TRBV10-2 with TRBJ2-3; 7 nucleotides align to TRBD2. V lost 6 bases and J lost 2; bases outside the gene matches: 11. CDR3 length: 16 amino acids. Germline CDR1 WSHSY, CDR2 SAAADI. CDR3 residues: CASSFPPGRSTDTQYF. The CDR3 DNA reads TGCGCCAGCAGCTTCCCTCCCGGGAGGTCCACAGATACGCAGTATTTT.

For this clone: Other DNA sequences in the same sample also yield this CDR3. The V call is TRBV5-1, the J call TRBJ2-3; D ambiguous. This CDR3 spans 14 amino acids. With 0 bases removed from V and 0 bases from J, the gap between germline ends came to 5 bases. Per the germline V gene, CDR1 is SGHRS and CDR2 is YFSETQ. CDR3 coding DNA: TGCGCCAGCAGCTTGGTCCGGAGCACAGATACGCAGTATTTT. Translation gives CASSLVRSTDTQYF.

The chain is built from TRBV4-2 and TRBJ2-3; the D gene could be TRBD1 or TRBD2 (5 bases each). The V and J ends lost 2 bases and 1 base respectively, with 16 bases between them. Germline-derived CDR1 and CDR2 are LGHNA and YNFKEQ. This CDR3 is built from 17 residues. The CDR3 reads CASSQQGGGIGTDTQYF. The CDR3 DNA sequence: TGTGCCAGCAGCCAACAAGGTGGGGGAATTGGCACAGATACGCAGTATTTT.

The rearrangement uses TRBV6-6 and TRBJ2-5; 7 bases are shared with TRBD1. Germline lookup yields CDR1 MNHNY and CDR2 SVGAGI (reference sequence). Trimming at V came to 8 bases and at J to 5 bases, leaving 11 bases not matched to a gene. The CDR3 runs 14 residues. For the CDR3, the DNA is TGTGCCAGCCGCTTAACAGGGGCCGGGGAGACCCAGTACTTC. Its protein is CASRLTGAGETQYF.

The V call is TRBV7-9, the J call TRBJ2-5, with D maybe TRBD1 (5 bases). CDR1 is SEHNR and CDR2 is FQNEAQ in the germline V gene (reference sequence). The CDR3 runs to 14 residues. The V and J ends lost 4 bases and 2 bases respectively, with 11 bases between them. The CDR3 protein is CASSSYRSQETQYF. DNA of the CDR3: TGTGCCAGCAGCTCGTACAGGTCTCAAGAGACCCAGTACTTC.

This clone was detected a few times. The chain employs TRBV18 and TRBJ1-5; no firm D call. V was pared by 5 bases and J by 0 bases, with 2 bases between. Looked up from germline, CDR1 is KGHSH and CDR2 is LQKENI. The CDR3 sequence is 12 residues long. CDR3 loop: CASSDSNQPQHF. In DNA, the CDR3 is TGTGCCAGCTCAGATAGCAATCAGCCCCAGCATTTT.

The chain joins TRBV5-1 to TRBJ2-3; 15 positions agree with TRBD2. After removal of 4 bases from V and 2 bases from J, the junction contained 8 bases not matched to a gene. The germline gives CDR1 SGHRS, CDR2 YFSETQ. The CDR3 extends over 18 amino acids. The DNA of the CDR3 is TGCGCCAGCAGCATTGGGACTAGCGGGAGGTACACCACAGATACGCAGTATTTT. Protein sequence: CASSIGTSGRYTTDTQYF.

The chain uses TRBV6-5 and TRBJ2-7, with TRBD1 identical over 10 bases. V lost 7 bases to trimming and J lost 1 base; unmatched junction nucleotides: 4. The CDR3 runs 14 residues. Per germline, CDR1 MNHEY and CDR2 SVGAGI. For the CDR3, the DNA is TGTGCCAGCACCCGGACAGGGGGGTCCTACGAGCAGTACTTC. Protein product: CASTRTGGSYEQYF.

This rearrangement joins TRBV5-1 to TRBJ2-1, with D possibly TRBD1 on 6 matching bases. V was pared by 2 bases and J by 4 bases, with 13 bases between. The length of the CDR3 is 15 residues. CDR1 and CDR2 from the germline V gene are SGHRS and YFSETQ. The CDR3 spells CASSLPGHKYNEQFF. The CDR3 DNA sequence: TGCGCCAGCAGCTTACCGGGACACAAATACAATGAGCAGTTCTTC.

The CDR3 DNA is TGTGCCAGCAGGCGGACTAGCGGGGGGAGTAATGAGCAGTTCTTC. Its translation: CASRRTSGGSNEQFF. The V gene is TRBV7-3, the J gene TRBJ2-1; 14 bases map to TRBD2. There are 15 residues in the CDR3. Germline CDR1 and CDR2: SGHTA and FQGTGA. V lost 6 bases, J lost 7 bases, and 5 bases stayed unmatched.

The chain joins TRBV10-3 to TRBJ1-5, with 8 bases matching TRBD1. Germline V lookup: CDR1 ENHRY, CDR2 SYGVKD. CDR3 length equals 14 residues. The J segment lost 1 base and the V segment lost 6 bases, leaving 2 bases of the junction unmatched. This CDR3 is CAISRDRSNQPQHF. In nucleotides, the CDR3 is TGTGCCATCAGCCGGGACAGGAGCAATCAGCCCCAGCATTTT.

The chain joins TRBV19 to TRBJ1-2, with a weak D call TRBD1 (5 bases). Germline CDR1 LNHDA, CDR2 SQIVND (reference sequence). V was trimmed by 7 bases and J by 2 bases, leaving 17 bases between them. This CDR3 has 15 amino acids. CDR3 sequence: CASTTGDKPNYGYTF. DNA for the CDR3: TGTGCCAGTACCACAGGAGACAAACCAAACTATGGCTACACCTTC.

With regard to this clone: Other nucleotide sequences from this sample produce the same CDR3. The CDR3 DNA reads as TGCGCCAGCAGCTTGGCCGGGGTCTCCTACGAGCAGTACTTC. Residues: CASSLAGVSYEQYF. This chain uses TRBV5-1 with TRBJ2-7, with TRBD2 as a possible D gene (5 bases). Germline CDR1 and CDR2: SGHRS and YFSETQ. CDR3 length: 14 amino acids. The V gene lost 0 bases and the J gene lost 0 bases, with 7 bases spanning the gap.

The rearrangement joins TRBV18 to TRBJ2-3; the match to TRBD2 covers 7 bases. CDR3 length: 16 residues. The trim removed 3 bases at V and 2 bases at J, leaving 8 bases unmatched. Germline V gene lookup returns CDR1 KGHSH and CDR2 LQKENI. The DNA of the CDR3 is TGTGCCAGCTCACCCCTAGCGGAGCCTTCCACAGATACGCAGTATTTT. It yields the protein CASSPLAEPSTDTQYF. The full variable domain, its missing parts supplied by reference TRBV18 and TRBJ2-3, is NAGVMQNPRHLVRRRGQEARLRCSPMKGHSHVYWYRQLPEEGLKFMVYLQKENIIDESGMPKERFSAEFPKEGPSILRIQQVVRGDSAAYFCASSPLAEPSTDTQYFGPGTRLTVL.